One TCR beta chain is described in this entry. CDR3 length equals 13 residues. V dropped 5 bases and J dropped 0 bases, with 8 bases sitting between them. Germline V gene lookup returns CDR1 SQVTM and CDR2 ANQGSEA. These data come from a study of T cell changes during pregnancy in multiple sclerosis. Profiled with immunoSEQ multiplex PCR; TCRdb holds only in-frame clones, not every one. This table holds 50,000 or so clones, about nine tenths found once. The genes are TRBV29-1 and TRBJ2-1; D remains ambiguous. This TCR came from a female donor in good health, enrolled as a control in a pregnancy study. The sequenced sample was peripheral blood, obtained after pregnancy. The CDR3 spells CSVQRVSYNEQFF. The CDR3 coding sequence is TGCAGCGTTCAACGGGTCTCCTACAATGAGCAGTTCTTC.